This T cell receptor beta chain came from a study of T-cell reconstitution after alpha-beta-depleted transplantation in children (TCRdb year 2016). Study-level background: Using TCR repertoire profiling, the study quantitatively followed how T-cell immune reconstitution unfolded in children after TCRalphabeta/CD19-depleted allogeneic hematopoietic cell transplantation.

Between the V and J ends, shortened by 3 bases and 4 bases respectively, the junction contains 15 bases. From a lookup of the germline V gene (reference sequence), CDR1 and CDR2 are SGHNT and YYREEE. From the cysteine through the phenylalanine, the CDR3 covers 15 amino acids. The kept DNA is CDR3 alone, 45 bases in frame from the first base. Libraries were built with PCR. The reads were generated on an Illumina HiSeq 2500. Molecular barcoding was employed in the preparation of TCR libraries, with unique molecular identifiers being used to normalize TCRbeta repertoire quantification. Using fastp trimming at Q25 and MiXCR clonotype assembly, TCRdb reanalyzed the public sequencing data and kept in-frame beta chains. Records with the same CDR3 protein are collapsed into one entry carrying the most frequent genes and DNA. The sample table records about 460,000 distinct CDR3 sequences; about an eighth of these occur just once. The ten largest clones take up less than 15% of the sample.

Of note for this clonotype: What this receptor recognizes is not known. No much larger clone exists at a distance of one base, and base qualities are not known.

Summary of the overall study and its limitations: Over the following months the frequencies of hyperexpanded clones went down, and after one year T-cell counts and TCRbeta diversity were mostly credited to newly produced T cells. Apparently early alphabetaT-cell count recovery about two months after transplant reportedly relied on only several hundred rapidly expanded clones derived from non-depleted graft cells. The high TCRbeta diversity at day 60 in some patients was ascribed to recipient T cells and intrathymic progenitors that had survived conditioning.

This sample's treatment or condition label indicates: allogeneic hematopoietic cell transplantation with graft depleted of TCRalphabeta T cells and CD19 B cells. Transplant recipients were children who received TCRalphabeta/CD19-depleted allogeneic hematopoietic cell grafts. The sequence links TRBV5-4 to TRBJ2-3, with the D call perhaps TRBD1 or TRBD2, each one matching 5 bases. The sequence was collected from a female patient between 2 and 10 years old who had a stem cell transplant for aplastic anemia, so the T cells may come from the graft donor. This specimen was PBMCs, mostly from graft donor cells, taken 180 days after TCRalphabeta/CD19-depleted stem cell transplant. The bases read TGTGCCAGCAGCTCGGCAGGGACGCTGGCAGATACGCAGTATTTT. Protein translation: CASSSAGTLADTQYF.